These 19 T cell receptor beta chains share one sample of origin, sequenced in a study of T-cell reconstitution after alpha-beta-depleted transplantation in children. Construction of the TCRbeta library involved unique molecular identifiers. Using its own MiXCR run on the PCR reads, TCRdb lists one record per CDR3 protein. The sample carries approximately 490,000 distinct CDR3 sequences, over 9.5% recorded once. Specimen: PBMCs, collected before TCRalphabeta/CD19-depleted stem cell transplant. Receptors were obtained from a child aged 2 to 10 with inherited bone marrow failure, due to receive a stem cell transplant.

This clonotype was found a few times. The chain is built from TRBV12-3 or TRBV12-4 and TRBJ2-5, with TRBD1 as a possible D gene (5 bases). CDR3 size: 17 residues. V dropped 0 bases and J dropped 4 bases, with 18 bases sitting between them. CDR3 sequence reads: CASSLAQGMMGSETQYF. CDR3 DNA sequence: TGTGCCAGCAGTTTAGCGCAGGGTATGATGGGATCAGAGACCCAGTACTTC.

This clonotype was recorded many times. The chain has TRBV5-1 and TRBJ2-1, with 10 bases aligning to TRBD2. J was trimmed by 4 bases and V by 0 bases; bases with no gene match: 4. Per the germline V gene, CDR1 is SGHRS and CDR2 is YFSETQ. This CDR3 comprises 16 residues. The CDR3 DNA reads TGCGCCAGCAGCTTGGTTGAACTAGCGGGATACAATGAGCAGTTCTTC. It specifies CASSLVELAGYNEQFF. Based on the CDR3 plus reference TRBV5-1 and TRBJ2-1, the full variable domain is KAGVTQTPRYLIKTRGQQVTLSCSPISGHRSVSWYQQTPGQGLQFLFEYFSETQRNKGNFPGRFSGRQFSNSRSEMNVSTLELGDSALYLCASSLVELAGYNEQFFGPGTRLTVL.

CDR3 amino acids: CASSGDTSSYNSPLHF. The DNA for the CDR3 is TGTGCCAGCAGCGGGGACACGAGCTCCTATAATTCACCCCTCCACTTT. This chain links TRBV7-9 with TRBJ1-6; possibly TRBD1 for D (6 bases). With 5 bases removed from V and 0 bases from J, the gap between germline ends came to 11 bases. Germline V lookup: CDR1 SEHNR, CDR2 FQNEAQ (reference sequence). This CDR3 is 16 amino acids long.

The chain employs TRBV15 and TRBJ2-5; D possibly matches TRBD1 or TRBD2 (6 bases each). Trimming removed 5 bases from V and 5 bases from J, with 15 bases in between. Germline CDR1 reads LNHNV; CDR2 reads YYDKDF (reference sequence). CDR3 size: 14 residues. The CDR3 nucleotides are TGTGCCACCAGCTTACAGGGAGCGGGTGAGACCCAGTACTTC. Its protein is CATSLQGAGETQYF.

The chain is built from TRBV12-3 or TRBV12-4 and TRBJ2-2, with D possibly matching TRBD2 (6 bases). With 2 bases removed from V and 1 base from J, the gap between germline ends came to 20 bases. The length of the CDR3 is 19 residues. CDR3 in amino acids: CASSLSHTLSGRNTGELFF. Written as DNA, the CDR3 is TGTGCCAGCAGTTTATCCCACACGTTGTCCGGGAGGAACACCGGGGAGCTGTTTTTT.

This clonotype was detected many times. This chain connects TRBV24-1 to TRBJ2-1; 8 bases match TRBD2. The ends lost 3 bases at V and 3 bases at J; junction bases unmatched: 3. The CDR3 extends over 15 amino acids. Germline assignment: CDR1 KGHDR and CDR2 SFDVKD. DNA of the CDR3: TGTGCCACCAGTGATACTAGCGGAAACTACAATGAGCAGTTCTTC. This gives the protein CATSDTSGNYNEQFF.

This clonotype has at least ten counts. The CDR3 DNA is TGCGCCAGCAGCTTGGCCCGTCCTACAGGGAGCTCCTACGAGCAGTACTTC. Encoded protein: CASSLARPTGSSYEQYF. This chain uses TRBV5-1 with TRBJ2-7, with D possibly matching TRBD1 (6 bases). Germline-derived CDR1 and CDR2 are SGHRS and YFSETQ. CDR3 length equals 17 residues. V lost 0 bases and J 0 bases, leaving 16 bases between the germline ends. The entire variable domain, with the rest obtained from reference TRBV5-1 and TRBJ2-7, is as follows: KAGVTQTPRYLIKTRGQQVTLSCSPISGHRSVSWYQQTPGQGLQFLFEYFSETQRNKGNFPGRFSGRQFSNSRSEMNVSTLELGDSALYLCASSLARPTGSSYEQYFGPGTRLTVT.

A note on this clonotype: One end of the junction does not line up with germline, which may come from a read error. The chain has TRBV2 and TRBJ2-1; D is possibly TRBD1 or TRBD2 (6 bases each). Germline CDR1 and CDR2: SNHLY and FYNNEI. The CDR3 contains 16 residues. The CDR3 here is CASIEGGGTFYNEQFF. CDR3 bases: TGTGCCAGCATTGAAGGAGGGGGGACTTTTTACAATGAGCAGTTCTTC.

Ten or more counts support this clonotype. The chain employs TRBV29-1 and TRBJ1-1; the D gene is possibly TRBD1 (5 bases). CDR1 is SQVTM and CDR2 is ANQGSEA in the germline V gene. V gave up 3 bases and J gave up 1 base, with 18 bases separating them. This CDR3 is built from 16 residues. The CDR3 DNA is TGCAGCGTTGACCCGGGCGGCAGGGCACCGAACACTGAAGCTTTCTTT. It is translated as CSVDPGGRAPNTEAFF.

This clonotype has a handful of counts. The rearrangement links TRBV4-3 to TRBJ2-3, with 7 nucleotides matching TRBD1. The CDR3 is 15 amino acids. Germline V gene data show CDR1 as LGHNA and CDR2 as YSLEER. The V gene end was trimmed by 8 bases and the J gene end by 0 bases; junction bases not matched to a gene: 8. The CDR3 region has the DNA TGCGCCAGCGCACTCCGGGACAGTAGCACAGATACGCAGTATTTT. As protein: CASALRDSSTDTQYF.

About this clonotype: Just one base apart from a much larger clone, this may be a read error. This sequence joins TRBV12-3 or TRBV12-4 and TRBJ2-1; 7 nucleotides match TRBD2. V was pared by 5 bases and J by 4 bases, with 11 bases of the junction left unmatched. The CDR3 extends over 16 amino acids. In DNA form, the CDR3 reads TGTGCCAGCAGTCCTCACGGGGGAGGGTATTACAATGAGCAGTTCTTC. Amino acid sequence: CASSPHGGGYYNEQFF.

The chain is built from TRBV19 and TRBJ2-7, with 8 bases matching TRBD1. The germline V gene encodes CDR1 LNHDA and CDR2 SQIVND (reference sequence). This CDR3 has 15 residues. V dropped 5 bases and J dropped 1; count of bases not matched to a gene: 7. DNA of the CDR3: TGTGCCAGTAGTCCCGGGACAGGTTTTTCCTACGAGCAGTACTTC. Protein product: CASSPGTGFSYEQYF.

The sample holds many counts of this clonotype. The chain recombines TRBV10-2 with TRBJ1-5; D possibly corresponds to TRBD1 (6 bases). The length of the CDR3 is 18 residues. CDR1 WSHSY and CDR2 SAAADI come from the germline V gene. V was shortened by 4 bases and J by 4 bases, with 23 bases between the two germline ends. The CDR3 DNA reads TGCGCCAGCAGTGGACATTTGCCTGGGGCTCAGGGGAATCAGCCCCAGCATTTT. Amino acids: CASSGHLPGAQGNQPQHF.

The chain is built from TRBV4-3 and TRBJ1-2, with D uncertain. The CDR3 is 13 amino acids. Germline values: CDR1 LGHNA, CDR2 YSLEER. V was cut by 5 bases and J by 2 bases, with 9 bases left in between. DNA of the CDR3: TGCGCCAGCAGCTACTCGGGGAACTATGGCTACACCTTC. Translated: CASSYSGNYGYTF.

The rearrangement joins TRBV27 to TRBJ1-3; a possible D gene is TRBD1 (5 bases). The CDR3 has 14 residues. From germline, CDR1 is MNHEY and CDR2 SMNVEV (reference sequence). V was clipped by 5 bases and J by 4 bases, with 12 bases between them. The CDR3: CASSPGYRGNTIYF. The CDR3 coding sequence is TGTGCCAGCAGTCCAGGGTATCGCGGAAACACCATATATTTT.

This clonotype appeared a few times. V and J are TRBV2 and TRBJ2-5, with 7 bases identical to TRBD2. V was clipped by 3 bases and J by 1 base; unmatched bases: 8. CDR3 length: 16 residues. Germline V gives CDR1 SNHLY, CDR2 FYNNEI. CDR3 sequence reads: CASSDLKTSSQETQYF. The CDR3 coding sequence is TGTGCCAGCAGTGACTTAAAGACTAGCTCCCAAGAGACCCAGTACTTC.

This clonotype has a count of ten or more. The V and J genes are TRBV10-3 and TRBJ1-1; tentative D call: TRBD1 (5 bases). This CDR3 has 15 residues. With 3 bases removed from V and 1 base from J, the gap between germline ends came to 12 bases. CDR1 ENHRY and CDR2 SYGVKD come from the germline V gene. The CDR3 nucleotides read TGTGCCATCAGTGATGTCGACAGTTCGAACACTGAAGCTTTCTTT. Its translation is CAISDVDSSNTEAFF.

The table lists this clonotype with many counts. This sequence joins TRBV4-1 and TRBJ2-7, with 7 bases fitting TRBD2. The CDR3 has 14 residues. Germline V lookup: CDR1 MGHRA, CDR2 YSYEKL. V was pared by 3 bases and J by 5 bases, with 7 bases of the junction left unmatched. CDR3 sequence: CASSQREGIDEQYF. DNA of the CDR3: TGCGCCAGCAGCCAGAGGGAGGGGATCGACGAGCAGTACTTC.

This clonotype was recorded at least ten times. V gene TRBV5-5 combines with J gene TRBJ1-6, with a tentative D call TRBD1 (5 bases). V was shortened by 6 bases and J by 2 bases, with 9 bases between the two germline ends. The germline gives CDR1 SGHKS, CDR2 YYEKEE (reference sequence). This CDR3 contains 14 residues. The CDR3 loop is CASNGGTYNSPLHF. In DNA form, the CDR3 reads TGTGCCAGCAACGGGGGAACCTATAATTCACCCCTCCACTTT.